Following are 13 T cell receptor beta chains from one sample sequenced in a study of blood T cell repertoires in COVID-19. Clones were sequenced by immunoSEQ multiplex PCR, and TCRdb holds only the in-frame ones, with some missing. The sample comprises hundreds of thousands of clones, 80% to 90% of which are singletons, and roughly 0.25% rests with the top ten. Sequencing was carried out using peripheral blood. Source of these receptors: a woman younger than 35 with acute or convalescent COVID-19.

In this sample, this clone turned up once. The rearrangement links TRBV30 to TRBJ2-3; 9 nucleotides align to TRBD2. The ends lost 3 bases at V and 3 bases at J; junction bases unmatched: 13. CDR1 is GTSNPN, CDR2 SVGIG, per germline (reference sequence). The CDR3 has 17 residues. This chain's CDR3 is CAWSGGGAGGPTDTQYF. CDR3 DNA sequence: TGTGCCTGGAGCGGAGGGGGTGCGGGGGGGCCGACAGATACGCAGTATTTT.

J is TRBJ2-1 and V is TRBV12-5; perhaps TRBD1 as D (6 bases). Germline values: CDR1 LGHNT, CDR2 FRNRAP. CDR3 length: 16 amino acids. V lost 2 bases and J 4 bases, leaving 15 bases between the germline ends. The CDR3 is CASGLPGDGRYNEQFF. The CDR3 nucleotides are TGTGCTAGTGGTTTGCCAGGGGACGGACGGTACAATGAGCAGTTCTTC.

The chain uses TRBV21-1 and TRBJ1-1; the table's D call TRBD1 went unverified against the DNA. TRBV21-1 is recorded as a pseudogene. This CDR3 is built from 12 residues. The CDR3 sequence: CASSKIGAEAFF. The CDR3 DNA reads TGTGCCAGCAGCAAGATTGGGGCCGAAGCTTTCTTT.

The V and J genes are TRBV19 and TRBJ2-2; D is perhaps TRBD1 (6 bases). The V and J ends lost 5 bases and 3 bases respectively, with 13 bases between them. There are 15 residues in the CDR3. Germline CDR1 and CDR2: LNHDA and SQIVND (reference sequence). The DNA for the CDR3 is TGTGCCAGTAGTCAGCAGGGGCCCCACACCGGGGAGCTGTTTTTT. This encodes CASSQQGPHTGELFF.

This clone has only a few counts. The chain carries TRBV6-4 and TRBJ1-1; TRBD1 agrees at 8 bases. This CDR3 region has 17 residues. Looked up from germline, CDR1 is MRHNA and CDR2 is SNTAGT. V trimming: 4 bases; J trimming: 1 base; junction bases outside the gene matches: 11. CDR3 loop: CASSVNAGGNGNTEAFF. CDR3 DNA sequence: TGTGCCAGCAGTGTAAATGCAGGGGGCAATGGGAACACTGAAGCTTTCTTT.

This chain joins TRBV5-1 and TRBJ2-7; D is unclear. This CDR3 is built from 14 residues. The V and J ends lost 4 bases and 1 base respectively, with 12 bases between them. Germline values: CDR1 SGHRS, CDR2 YFSETQ. The CDR3 loop is CASSSGPSSYEQYF. The CDR3, as DNA: TGCGCCAGCAGCAGTGGGCCTTCTTCCTACGAGCAGTACTTC.

With respect to this clone: Within the sample, other DNA sequences also encode this same CDR3. The CDR3 region is CASSTGGYNSPLHF. CDR3 bases: TGTGCCAGCAGTACAGGGGGCTATAATTCACCCCTCCACTTT. The V call is TRBV7-2, the J call TRBJ1-6; TRBD1 agrees at 8 bases. The ends lost 6 bases at V and 3 bases at J; junction bases unmatched: 1. Germline V lookup: CDR1 SGHTA, CDR2 FQGNSA. The CDR3 contains 14 residues.

This chain connects TRBV11-2 to TRBJ2-7; 7 nucleotides align to TRBD2. This CDR3 is built from 15 residues. After removal of 2 bases from V and 5 bases from J, the junction contained 9 bases not matched to a gene. Germline CDR1 is SGHAT and CDR2 is FQNNGV. CDR3 coding DNA: TGTGCCAGCAGCTTATTTGGAGCGGGAAAGCACGAGCAGTACTTC. Translation: CASSLFGAGKHEQYF.

The chain couples TRBV2 to TRBJ2-2; D might be TRBD1 (6 bases). The CDR3 consists of 15 residues. Germline V lookup: CDR1 SNHLY, CDR2 FYNNEI. V was shortened by 1 base and J by 4 bases, with 10 bases between the two germline ends. Written as DNA, the CDR3 is TGTGCCAGCAGTGAAGGACAGGTTGGCACCGGGGAGCTGTTTTTT. Translated: CASSEGQVGTGELFF.

The chain uses TRBV5-1 and TRBJ2-7; tentatively, D is TRBD2 (6 bases). Looked up from germline, CDR1 is SGHRS and CDR2 is YFSETQ. The CDR3 sequence is 14 residues long. V shed 3 bases and J shed 0 bases, with 10 bases lying between them. The DNA for the CDR3 is TGCGCCAGCAGCTGGTTGACTAGCTCCTACGAGCAGTACTTC. Protein product: CASSWLTSSYEQYF.

In this sample, this clone turned up once. The chain is built from TRBV5-1 and TRBJ2-5; 9 nucleotides line up with TRBD2. The CDR3 is 16 residues long. Per germline, CDR1 SGHRS and CDR2 YFSETQ. Unmatched junction bases numbered 7, after V lost 0 bases and J lost 4 bases. The CDR3 region is CASSLARRGGLETQYF. For the CDR3, the DNA is TGCGCCAGCAGCTTGGCCAGGCGGGGGGGCCTAGAGACCCAGTACTTC.

CDR3 loop: CATGEGSTDTQYF. The DNA for the CDR3 is TGTGCCACAGGGGAGGGAAGCACAGATACGCAGTATTTT. The rearrangement joins TRBV24-1 to TRBJ2-3, with 7 bases lining up with TRBD2. With 10 bases clipped from V and 0 bases from J, the junction kept 3 bases outside the gene matches. Looked up from germline, CDR1 is KGHDR and CDR2 is SFDVKD. The CDR3 has 13 residues.

The chain uses TRBV2 and TRBJ1-2, with no clear D. Trimming took 9 bases from V and 8 from J, leaving 22 bases between them. The germline CDR1 and CDR2 sequences are SNHLY and FYNNEI. The length of the CDR3 is 14 residues. DNA for the CDR3: TGTGCCAGTAAGCCCGTGAGCCGAGTGAGCGGCTACACCTTC. Its translation: CASKPVSRVSGYTF.